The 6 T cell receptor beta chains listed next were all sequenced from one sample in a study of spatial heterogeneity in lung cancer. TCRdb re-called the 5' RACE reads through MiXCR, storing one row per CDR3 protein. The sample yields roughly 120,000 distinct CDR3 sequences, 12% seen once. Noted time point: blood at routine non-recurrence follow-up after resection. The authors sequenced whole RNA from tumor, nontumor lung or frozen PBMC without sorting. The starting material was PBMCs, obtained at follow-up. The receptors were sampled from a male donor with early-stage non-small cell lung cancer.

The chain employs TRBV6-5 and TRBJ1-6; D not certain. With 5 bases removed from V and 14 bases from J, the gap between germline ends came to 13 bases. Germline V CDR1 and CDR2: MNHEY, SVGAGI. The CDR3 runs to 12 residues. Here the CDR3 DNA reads TGTGCCAGCAGTCCCATGGGGAGCTCCCTCCACTTT. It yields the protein CASSPMGSSLHF.

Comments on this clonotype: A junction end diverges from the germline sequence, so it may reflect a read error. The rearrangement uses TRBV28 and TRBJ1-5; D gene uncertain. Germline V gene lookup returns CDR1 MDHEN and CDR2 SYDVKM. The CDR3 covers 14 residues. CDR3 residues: CASSPPLGNQPRHF. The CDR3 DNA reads TGTGCCAGCAGTCCCCCCTTGGGCAATCAGCCCCGGCATTTT. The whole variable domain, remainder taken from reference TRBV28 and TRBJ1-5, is DVKVTQSSRYLVKRTGEKVFLECVQDMDHENMFWYRQDPGLGLRLIYFSYDVKMKEKGDIPEGYSVSREKKERFSLILESASTNQTSMYLCASSPPLGNQPRHFGDGTRLSIL.

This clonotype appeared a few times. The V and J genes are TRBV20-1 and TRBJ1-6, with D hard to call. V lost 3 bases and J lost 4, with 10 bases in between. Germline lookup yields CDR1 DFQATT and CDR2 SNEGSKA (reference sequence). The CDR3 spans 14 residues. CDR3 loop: CSASRTRYNSPLHF. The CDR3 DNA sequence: TGCAGTGCTAGCAGGACCCGGTATAATTCACCCCTCCACTTT.

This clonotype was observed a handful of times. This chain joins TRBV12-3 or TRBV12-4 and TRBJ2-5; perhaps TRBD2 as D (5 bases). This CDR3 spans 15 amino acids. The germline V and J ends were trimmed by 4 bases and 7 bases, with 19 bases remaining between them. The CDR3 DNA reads TGTGCCAGCAGTTCCAACGGGAAACGAGAAGGGACCCAGTACTTC. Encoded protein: CASSSNGKREGTQYF.

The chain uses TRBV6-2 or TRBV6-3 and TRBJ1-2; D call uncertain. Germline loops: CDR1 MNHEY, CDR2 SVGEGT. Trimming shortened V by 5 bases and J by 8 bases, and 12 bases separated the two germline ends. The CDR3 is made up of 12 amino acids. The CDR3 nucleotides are TGTGCCAGCAGTCAAAACGGGAGAGGCTACACCTTC. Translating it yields CASSQNGRGYTF.

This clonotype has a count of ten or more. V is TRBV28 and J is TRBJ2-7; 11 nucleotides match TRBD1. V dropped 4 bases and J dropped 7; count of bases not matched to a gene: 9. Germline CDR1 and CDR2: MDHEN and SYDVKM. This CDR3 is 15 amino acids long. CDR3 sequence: CASSSGQGAMREQYF. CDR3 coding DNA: TGTGCCAGCAGTTCCGGACAGGGGGCGATGAGGGAGCAGTACTTC.